The rows below give T cell receptor beta chains drawn from one sample of a study of T cell responses to AZD1222 COVID-19 vaccine. Generated by immunoSEQ multiplex PCR, the TCRdb table keeps only in-frame clones and is missing some. Among about 99,000 clones listed, over 90% were seen once. Sequenced here: peripheral blood, sampled on day 0 of AZD1222 vaccination. The receptors come from an adult in good health. Each CDR3 is given with its conserved first and last residue. The order of the fields is J gene, clone size, D gene, V gene, CDR3 DNA, CDR3 protein. D genes are given only for firm matches. Clone size is not always given. Where it is, it says once, few, many or a class for expanded clones.

TRBJ2-5	NA	TRBD1	TRBV3-1/TRBV3-2	TGTGCCAGCAGCCAAGACTCGGGACAGGAAGAGACCCAGTACTTC	CASSQDSGQEETQYF
TRBJ2-3	NA	TRBD2	TRBV6-5	TGTGCCACTACGGGGGGTGGGATCACAGATACGCAGTATTTT	CATTGGGITDTQYF
TRBJ2-7	NA	NA	TRBV2	TGTGCCAGCGCTCGGGGGATGTCCTACGAGCAGTACTTC	CASARGMSYEQYF
TRBJ1-4	NA	TRBD1	TRBV13	TGTGCCAGCAGCTCCCAGGGACAGAGGGCAACTAATGAAAAACTGTTTTTT	CASSSQGQRATNEKLFF
TRBJ1-2	NA	NA	TRBV28	TGTGCCAGCAAATTGGGCACCAACTATGGCTACACCTTC	CASKLGTNYGYTF
TRBJ2-7	NA	NA	TRBV2	TGTGCCAGCAGTGGGGACCGGGACGAAAGTCAGGAGCAGTACTTC	CASSGDRDESQEQYF
TRBJ1-4	once	NA	TRBV18	TGTGCCAGCTCATCACAGCCTCCAGGGAATAATGAAAAACTGTTTTTT	CASSSQPPGNNEKLFF
TRBJ2-2	NA	NA	TRBV6-1	TGTGCCAGCAGTGAAGGGCAGAACACCGGGGAGCTGTTTTTT	CASSEGQNTGELFF
TRBJ2-1	NA	NA	TRBV5-4	TGTGCCAGCAGCTTGGTGGCGAGCTCCTACAATGAGCAGTTCTTC	CASSLVASSYNEQFF
TRBJ2-1	NA	TRBD2	TRBV3-1/TRBV3-2	TGTGCCAGCAGCCAAAGCGGGAGCGGAGATGAGCAGTTCTTC	CASSQSGSGDEQFF
TRBJ2-3	NA	TRBD2	TRBV24-1	TGTGCCACCAGTGATTCCGTCCGGGACTACACAGATACGCAGTATTTT	CATSDSVRDYTDTQYF
TRBJ2-1	NA	NA	TRBV20-1	TGCAGTGCTAGTCGGGGCCCCTCCTACAATGAGCAGTTCTTC	CSASRGPSYNEQFF
TRBJ2-7	NA	NA	TRBV30	TGTGCCTGGAGTTCGGGTTACGAGCAGTACTTC	CAWSSGYEQYF
TRBJ2-3	once	NA	TRBV11-3	TGTGCCAGCAGCTTAGGGCTTCTAGAACGGGTAGATACGCAGTATTTT	CASSLGLLERVDTQYF
TRBJ2-7	NA	TRBD1	TRBV9	TGTGCCAGCAGCGCTCGTGATCTTCCGGGACAGGGTCGTTACGAGCAGTACTTC	CASSARDLPGQGRYEQYF
TRBJ2-1	NA	NA	TRBV29-1	TGCAGCGTTGAAGGGACTTCTTACAATGAGCAGTTCTTC	CSVEGTSYNEQFF
TRBJ2-2	NA	TRBD2	TRBV7-9	TGTGCCAGCAGCTTAGGGCCTAGCGGGAGTCCCGGGGAGCTGTTTTTT	CASSLGPSGSPGELFF
TRBJ1-6	NA	TRBD1	TRBV7-9	TGTGCCAGCAGCCCTCAGGTCCAGGGGGGTTCACCCCTCCACTTT	CASSPQVQGGSPLHF
TRBJ2-7	once	TRBD2	TRBV15	TGTGCCACCAGCAGAGATTTTACGGGACTAGCGTACGAGCAGTACTTC	CATSRDFTGLAYEQYF
TRBJ2-5	NA	NA	TRBV11-3	TGTGCCAGCAGCTTACGAGCACAAGAGACCCAGTACTTC	CASSLRAQETQYF
TRBJ2-1	NA	NA	TRBV11-3	TGTGCCAGCAGCTTAACTGGGCTAAATGAGCAGTTCTTC	CASSLTGLNEQFF
TRBJ1-1	NA	NA	TRBV6-5	TGTGCCAGTATCTTGGGGGGGACTGAAGCTTTCTTT	CASILGGTEAFF
TRBJ1-1	NA	NA	TRBV6-5	TGTGCCAGCAGTTATAGGTCGAACACTGAAGCTTTCTTT	CASSYRSNTEAFF
TRBJ2-7	few	NA	TRBV3-1/TRBV3-2	TGTGCCAGCAGCCAAGTGGCGGGTGCCTACGAGCAGTACTTC	CASSQVAGAYEQYF
TRBJ1-5	NA	NA	TRBV7-3	TGTGCCAGCAGCTTGGGGGTTGGGCAGCCCCAGCATTTT	CASSLGVGQPQHF
TRBJ2-3	NA	NA	TRBV27	TGTGCCAGCAGTACGTTGAATCGAGCGGATACGCAGTATTTT	CASSTLNRADTQYF
TRBJ2-1	NA	NA	TRBV14	TGTGCCAGCAGCCGGAGGGGGCACTTCTTACGGGATGAGCAGTTCTTC	CASSRRGHFLRDEQFF
TRBJ2-3	NA	TRBD2	TRBV7-2	TGTGCCAGCAGCCTCGGACTAGCGGGAAACACAGATACGCAGTATTTT	CASSLGLAGNTDTQYF
TRBJ2-3	NA	TRBD1	TRBV2	TGTGCCAGCGGGACAGGGGGCCGAAGTGCAGATACGCAGTATTTT	CASGTGGRSADTQYF
TRBJ2-3	once	TRBD2	TRBV4-2	TGTGCCAGCAGCCAAGTGGTCGGGCGGGAGGACGCAGATACGCAGTATTTT	CASSQVVGREDADTQYF
TRBJ2-7	many	NA	TRBV15	TGTGCCACCAGCAGAGATTACGGGACCTCCTACGAGCAGTACTTC	CATSRDYGTSYEQYF
TRBJ1-5	NA	TRBD1	TRBV11-2	TGTGCCAGCAGCTTGACAGGGCCCGCTCAGCCCCAGCATTTT	CASSLTGPAQPQHF
TRBJ1-4	NA	NA	TRBV12-3/TRBV12-4	TGTGCCAGCAGTCAGGGGTCCGGACTGTTTTTT	CASSQGSGLFF
TRBJ2-7	NA	TRBD1	TRBV19	TGTGCCAGTAGTGACCGGGACAGGGGTTCCTACGAGCAGTACTTC	CASSDRDRGSYEQYF
TRBJ2-1	few	NA	TRBV6-4	TGTGCCAGCAGAGAAGGGGCAGGGGGGGTCGGTGAGCAGTTCTTC	CASREGAGGVGEQFF
TRBJ2-5	NA	NA	TRBV30	TGTGCCTGGAGAACACCCTCGACCCAGTACTTC	CAWRTPSTQYF
TRBJ1-3	NA	TRBD1	TRBV5-1	TGCGCCAGCAGATCGACAGGGAGCTCTGGAAACACCATATATTTT	CASRSTGSSGNTIYF
TRBJ1-2	NA	NA	TRBV2	TGTGCCAGCAGTGAGTCGAGAGGTGGCGGCTACACCTTC	CASSESRGGGYTF
TRBJ2-3	NA	TRBD1	TRBV30	TGTGCCTCCCCGGGACAGGGGCGCTATACGCAGTATTTT	CASPGQGRYTQYF
TRBJ2-2	NA	NA	TRBV19	TGTGCCAGTAGTAGAGAGTTGGGTTGGACCGGGGAGCTGTTTTTT	CASSRELGWTGELFF
TRBJ2-7	NA	NA	TRBV28	TGTGCCAGCAGGGTACAGGAGTACTCCTACGAGCAGTACTTC	CASRVQEYSYEQYF
TRBJ2-5	NA	TRBD2	TRBV14	TGTGCCAGCAGCCACCGATGGGGACTAGCGGAAGAGACCCAGTACTTC	CASSHRWGLAEETQYF
TRBJ2-2	NA	NA	TRBV7-6	TGTGCCAGCAGCAAGGGACTCTCAAACACCGGGGAGCTGTTTTTT	CASSKGLSNTGELFF
TRBJ2-1	NA	NA	TRBV5-4	TGTGCCAGCAGCTTGGCCGGGCAGGGTGGGGACAATGAGCAGTTCTTC	CASSLAGQGGDNEQFF
TRBJ1-3	NA	TRBD1	TRBV5-4	TGTGCCAGCAGCTTGGACGCGGGGACAGCCGGAAACACCATATATTTT	CASSLDAGTAGNTIYF
TRBJ1-5	few	NA	TRBV4-2	TGTGCCAGCAGCCAAGATTGGCACCGGCCCCAGCATTTT	CASSQDWHRPQHF
TRBJ1-1	NA	TRBD1	TRBV18	TGTGCCAGCTCAGAGCGACAGGGGACTATCACTGAAGCTTTCTTT	CASSERQGTITEAFF
TRBJ1-1	NA	NA	TRBV11-2	TGTGCCAGCAGCTTAGAGAGACAGACTGAAGCTTTCTTT	CASSLERQTEAFF
TRBJ2-3	NA	TRBD2	TRBV24-1	TGTGCCACCCGGCGGGGGGATACGCAGTATTTT	CATRRGDTQYF
TRBJ2-1	NA	TRBD2	TRBV18	TGTGCCAGCTCACCCCAGGTTCGTAGCGGGAGCTACAATGAGCAGTTCTTC	CASSPQVRSGSYNEQFF
TRBJ2-5	few	NA	TRBV9	TGTGCCAGCAGCGTAGCATCCGGCCTCGGTGGAGAGACCCAGTACTTC	CASSVASGLGGETQYF
TRBJ1-5	once	TRBD1	TRBV28	TGTGCCAGCAGGGAGGGACAGGGGAATCAGCCCCAGCATTTT	CASREGQGNQPQHF
TRBJ1-3	NA	NA	TRBV10-2	TGCGCCAGCAGTGAGCCCCTCGGGGGCCTTGGAAACACCATATATTTT	CASSEPLGGLGNTIYF
TRBJ1-2	NA	TRBD1	TRBV12-5	TGTGCTAGTGGTACATACACAGGGGGCGGCTACACCTTC	CASGTYTGGGYTF
TRBJ2-2	NA	NA	TRBV11-3	TGTGCCAGCAGCTTAGTTTCGGGAGCGAACACCGGGGAGCTGTTTTTT	CASSLVSGANTGELFF
TRBJ2-4	NA	NA	TRBV28	TGTGCCAGCAGTTTAATCAGTCTAGCCAAAAACATTCAGTACTTC	CASSLISLAKNIQYF
TRBJ1-1	NA	NA	TRBV5-1	TGCGCCAGCAGCTTGTCAGGTGGCGGGGTCACTGAAGCTTTCTTT	CASSLSGGGVTEAFF
TRBJ1-4	NA	NA	TRBV24-1	TGTGCCACCAGTGACCCCAGGGGAGACGGTGAAAAACTGTTTTTT	CATSDPRGDGEKLFF
TRBJ2-2	NA	NA	TRBV24-1	TGTGCCACCAGTGATACCACAAAGGGCACCGGGGAGCTGTTTTTT	CATSDTTKGTGELFF
TRBJ2-7	NA	TRBD1	TRBV11-2	TGTGCCAGCACTAGGGACAGGGGGCGCTACGAGCAGTACTTC	CASTRDRGRYEQYF